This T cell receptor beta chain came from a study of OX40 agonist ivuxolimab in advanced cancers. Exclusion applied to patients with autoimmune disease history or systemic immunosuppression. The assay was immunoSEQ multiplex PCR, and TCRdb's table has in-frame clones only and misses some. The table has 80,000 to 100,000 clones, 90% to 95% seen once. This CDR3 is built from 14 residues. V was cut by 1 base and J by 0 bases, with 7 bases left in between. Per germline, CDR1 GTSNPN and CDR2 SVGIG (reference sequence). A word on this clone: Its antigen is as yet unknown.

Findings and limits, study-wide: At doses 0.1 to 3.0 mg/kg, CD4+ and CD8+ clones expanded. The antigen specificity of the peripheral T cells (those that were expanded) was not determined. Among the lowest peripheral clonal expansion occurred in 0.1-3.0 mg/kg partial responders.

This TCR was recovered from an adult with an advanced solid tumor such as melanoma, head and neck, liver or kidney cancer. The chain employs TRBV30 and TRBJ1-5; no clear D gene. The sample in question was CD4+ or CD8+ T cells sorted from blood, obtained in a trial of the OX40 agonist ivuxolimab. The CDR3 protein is CAWSGGVSNQPQHF. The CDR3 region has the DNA TGTGCCTGGAGTGGAGGTGTTAGCAATCAGCCCCAGCATTTT.